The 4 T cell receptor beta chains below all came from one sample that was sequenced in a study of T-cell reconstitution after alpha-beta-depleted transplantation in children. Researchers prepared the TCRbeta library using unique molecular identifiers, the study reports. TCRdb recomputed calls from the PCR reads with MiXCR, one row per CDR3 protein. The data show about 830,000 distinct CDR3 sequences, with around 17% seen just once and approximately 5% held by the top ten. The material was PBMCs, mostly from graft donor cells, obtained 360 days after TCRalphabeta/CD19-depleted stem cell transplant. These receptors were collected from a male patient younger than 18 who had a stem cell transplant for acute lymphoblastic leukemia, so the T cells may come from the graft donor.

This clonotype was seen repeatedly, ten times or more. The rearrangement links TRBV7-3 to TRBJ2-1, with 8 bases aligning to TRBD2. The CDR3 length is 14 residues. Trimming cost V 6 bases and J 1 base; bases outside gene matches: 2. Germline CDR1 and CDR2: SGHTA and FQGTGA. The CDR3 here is CASRPSGSYNEQFF. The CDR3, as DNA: TGTGCCAGCAGGCCTAGCGGGTCCTACAATGAGCAGTTCTTC.

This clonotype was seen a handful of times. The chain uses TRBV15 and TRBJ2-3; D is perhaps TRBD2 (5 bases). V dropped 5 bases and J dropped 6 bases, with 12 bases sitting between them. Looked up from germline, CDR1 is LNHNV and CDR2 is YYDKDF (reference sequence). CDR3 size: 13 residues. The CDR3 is CATSEGPADTQYF. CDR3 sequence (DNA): TGTGCCACCAGCGAGGGCCCGGCGGATACGCAGTATTTT.

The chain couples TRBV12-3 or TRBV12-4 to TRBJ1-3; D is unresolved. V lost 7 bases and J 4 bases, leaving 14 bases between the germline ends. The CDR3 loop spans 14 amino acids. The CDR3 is CASTSTGSGNTIYF. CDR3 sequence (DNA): TGTGCCAGCACCAGTACGGGGTCAGGAAACACCATATATTTT.

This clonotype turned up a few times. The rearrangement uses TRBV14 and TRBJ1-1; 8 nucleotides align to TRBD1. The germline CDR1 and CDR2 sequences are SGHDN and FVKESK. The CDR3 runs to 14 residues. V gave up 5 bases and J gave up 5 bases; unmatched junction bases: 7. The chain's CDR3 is CASSSQGARTEAFF. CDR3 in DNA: TGTGCCAGCAGCTCGCAGGGGGCGAGGACTGAAGCTTTCTTT.